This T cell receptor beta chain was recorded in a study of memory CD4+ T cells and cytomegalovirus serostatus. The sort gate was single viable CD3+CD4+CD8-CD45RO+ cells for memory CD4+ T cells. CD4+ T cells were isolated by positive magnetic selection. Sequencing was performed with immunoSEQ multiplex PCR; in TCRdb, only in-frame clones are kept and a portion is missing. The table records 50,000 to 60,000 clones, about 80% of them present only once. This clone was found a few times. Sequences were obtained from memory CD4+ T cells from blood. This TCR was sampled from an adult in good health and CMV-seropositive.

The CDR3 reads CASSQQGYTYEQYF. Here the CDR3 DNA reads TGTGCCAGCAGCCAACAGGGTTATACCTACGAGCAGTACTTC. The rearrangement links TRBV7-2 to TRBJ2-7; D may be TRBD1 (6 bases). Trimming pared 5 bases from V and 2 bases from J, leaving 13 bases between. The V gene's germline CDR1 is SGHTA and CDR2 FQGNSA. This CDR3 region has 14 residues. Supplemented by reference TRBV7-2 and TRBJ2-7, the full variable domain reads GAGVSQSPSNKVTEKGKDVELRCDPISGHTALYWYRQSLGQGLEFLIYFQGNSAPDKSGLPSDRFSAERTGGSVSTLTIQRTQQEDSAVYLCASSQQGYTYEQYFGPGTRLTVT.